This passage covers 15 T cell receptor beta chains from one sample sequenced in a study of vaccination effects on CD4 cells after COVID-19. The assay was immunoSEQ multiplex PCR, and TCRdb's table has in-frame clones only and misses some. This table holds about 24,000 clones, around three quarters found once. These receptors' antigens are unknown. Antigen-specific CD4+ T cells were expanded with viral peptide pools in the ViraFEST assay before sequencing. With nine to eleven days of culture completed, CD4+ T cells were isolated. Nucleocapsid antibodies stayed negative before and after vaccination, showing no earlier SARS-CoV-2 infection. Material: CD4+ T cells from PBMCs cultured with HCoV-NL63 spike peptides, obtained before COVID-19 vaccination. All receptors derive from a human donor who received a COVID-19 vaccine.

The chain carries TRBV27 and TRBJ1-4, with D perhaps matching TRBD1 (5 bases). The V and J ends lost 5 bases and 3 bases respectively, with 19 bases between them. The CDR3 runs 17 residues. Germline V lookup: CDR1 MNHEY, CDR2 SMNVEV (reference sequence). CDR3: CASSPQGGLVANEKLFF. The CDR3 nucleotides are TGTGCCAGCAGTCCCCAGGGAGGTTTAGTGGCTAATGAAAAACTGTTTTTT. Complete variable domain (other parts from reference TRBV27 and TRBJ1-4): EAQVTQNPRYLITVTGKKLTVTCSQNMNHEYMSWYRQDPGLGLRQIYYSMNVEVTDKGDVPEGYKVSRKEKRNFPLILESPSPNQTSLYFCASSPQGGLVANEKLFFGSGTQLSVL.

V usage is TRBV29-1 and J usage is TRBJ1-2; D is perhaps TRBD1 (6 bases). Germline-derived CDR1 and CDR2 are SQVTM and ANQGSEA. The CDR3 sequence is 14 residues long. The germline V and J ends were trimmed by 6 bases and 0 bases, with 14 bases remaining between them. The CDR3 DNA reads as TGCAGCGTCGAGCCAGGGGACTCTAACTATGGCTACACCTTC. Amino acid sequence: CSVEPGDSNYGYTF.

Written as DNA, the CDR3 is TGTGCCAGCAGTTTGGAGGATTTCGTCAGGGGGGACAAAAACATTCAGTACTTC. It specifies CASSLEDFVRGDKNIQYF. V is TRBV27 and J is TRBJ2-4, with a weak D call TRBD1 (7 bases). V gave up 3 bases and J gave up 3 bases, with 21 bases separating them. This CDR3 region has 18 residues. Per the germline V gene, CDR1 is MNHEY and CDR2 is SMNVEV (reference sequence).

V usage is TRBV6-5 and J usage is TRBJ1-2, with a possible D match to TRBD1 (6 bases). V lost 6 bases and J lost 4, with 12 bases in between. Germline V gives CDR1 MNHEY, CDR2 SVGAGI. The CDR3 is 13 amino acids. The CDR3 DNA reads TGTGCCAGCAGCCTACAGGGCCGCTATGGCTACACCTTC. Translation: CASSLQGRYGYTF.

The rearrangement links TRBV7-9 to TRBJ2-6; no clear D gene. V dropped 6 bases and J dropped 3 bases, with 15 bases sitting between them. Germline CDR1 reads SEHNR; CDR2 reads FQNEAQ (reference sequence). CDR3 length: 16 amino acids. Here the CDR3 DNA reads TGTGCCAGCAGGGCCGACGTTGGAGTTGGGGCCAACGTCCTGACTTTC. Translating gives CASRADVGVGANVLTF.

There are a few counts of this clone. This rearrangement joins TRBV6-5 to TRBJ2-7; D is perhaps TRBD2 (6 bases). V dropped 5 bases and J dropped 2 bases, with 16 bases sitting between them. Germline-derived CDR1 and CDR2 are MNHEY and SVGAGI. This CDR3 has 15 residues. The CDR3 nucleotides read TGTGCCAGCAGTCGTTTTGGCGGGGATACCTACGAGCAGTACTTC. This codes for CASSRFGGDTYEQYF.

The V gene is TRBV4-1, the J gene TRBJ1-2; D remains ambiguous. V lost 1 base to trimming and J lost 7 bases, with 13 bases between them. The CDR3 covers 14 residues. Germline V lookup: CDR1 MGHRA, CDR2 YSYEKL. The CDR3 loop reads CASSQGTSWGGYTF. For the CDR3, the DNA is TGCGCCAGCAGCCAAGGGACTAGTTGGGGTGGCTACACCTTC.

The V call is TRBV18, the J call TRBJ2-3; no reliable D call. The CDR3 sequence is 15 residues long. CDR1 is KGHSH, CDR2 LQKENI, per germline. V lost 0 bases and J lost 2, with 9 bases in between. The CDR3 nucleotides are TGTGCCAGCTCACCACCGGAGACCAACACAGATACGCAGTATTTT. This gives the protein CASSPPETNTDTQYF.

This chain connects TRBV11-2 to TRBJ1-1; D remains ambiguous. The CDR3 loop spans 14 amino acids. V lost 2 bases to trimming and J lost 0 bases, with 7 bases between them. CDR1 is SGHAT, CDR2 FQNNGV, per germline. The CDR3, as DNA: TGTGCCAGCAGCTTAACCGGGATGAACACTGAAGCTTTCTTT. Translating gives CASSLTGMNTEAFF.

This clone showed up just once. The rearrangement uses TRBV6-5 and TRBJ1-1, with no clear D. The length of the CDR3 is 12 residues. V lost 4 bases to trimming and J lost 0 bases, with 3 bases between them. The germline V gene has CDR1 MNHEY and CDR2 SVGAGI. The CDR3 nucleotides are TGTGCCAGCAGTTCCATGAACACTGAAGCTTTCTTT. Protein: CASSSMNTEAFF.

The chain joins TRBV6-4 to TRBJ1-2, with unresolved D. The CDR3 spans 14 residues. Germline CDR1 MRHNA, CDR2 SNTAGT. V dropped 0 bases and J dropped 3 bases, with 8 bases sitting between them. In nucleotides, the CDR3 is TGTGCCAGCAGTGACTCGGACCGATACTATGGCTACACCTTC. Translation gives CASSDSDRYYGYTF.

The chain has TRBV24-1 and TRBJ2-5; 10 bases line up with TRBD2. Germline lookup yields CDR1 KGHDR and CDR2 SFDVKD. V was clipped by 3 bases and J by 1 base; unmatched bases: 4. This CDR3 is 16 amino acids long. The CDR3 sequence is CATSDVLAGIQETQYF. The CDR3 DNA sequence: TGTGCCACCAGTGATGTACTAGCGGGGATCCAAGAGACCCAGTACTTC.

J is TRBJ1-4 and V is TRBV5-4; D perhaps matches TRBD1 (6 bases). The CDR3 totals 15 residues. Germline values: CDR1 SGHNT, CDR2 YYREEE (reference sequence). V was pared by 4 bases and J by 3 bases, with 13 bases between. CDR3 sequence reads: CASSVYRDANEKLFF. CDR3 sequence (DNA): TGTGCCAGCAGCGTCTACAGGGATGCTAATGAAAAACTGTTTTTT.

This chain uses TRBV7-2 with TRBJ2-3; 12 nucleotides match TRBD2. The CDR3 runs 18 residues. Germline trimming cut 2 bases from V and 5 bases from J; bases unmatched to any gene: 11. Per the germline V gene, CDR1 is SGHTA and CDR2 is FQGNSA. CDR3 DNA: TGTGCCAGCAGCTTAATGCTAGCGGGGGGGCCGGGTGGAGATACGCAGTATTTT. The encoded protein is CASSLMLAGGPGGDTQYF.

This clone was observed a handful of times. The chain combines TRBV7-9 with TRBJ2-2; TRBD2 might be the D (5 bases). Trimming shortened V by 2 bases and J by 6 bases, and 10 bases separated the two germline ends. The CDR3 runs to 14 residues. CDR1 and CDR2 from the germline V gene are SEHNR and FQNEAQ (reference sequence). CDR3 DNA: TGTGCCAGCAGCTTATTCACGGGGTCCGGGGAGCTGTTTTTT. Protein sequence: CASSLFTGSGELFF. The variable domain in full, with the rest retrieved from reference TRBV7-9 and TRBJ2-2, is DTGVSQNPRHKITKRGQNVTFRCDPISEHNRLYWYRQTLGQGPEFLTYFQNEAQLEKSRLLSDRFSAERPKGSFSTLEIQRTEQGDSAMYLCASSLFTGSGELFFGEGSRLTVL.